This TCR beta chain was identified during a study of T cell responses to AZD1222 COVID-19 vaccine. Study results and caveats: Repertoire sampling was restricted to post-peak T cell response timepoints. Females made up more of the donors, who were largely white British, and clonal diversity may have come out too low. Per reports, nearly half of all spike-specific TCRs target regions that are unmutated in variants. Spike-specific TCR breadth and depth both grew after two AZD1222 doses.

On this clone itself: Antigen unknown.

Clones were sequenced by immunoSEQ multiplex PCR, and TCRdb holds only the in-frame ones, with some missing. This table holds approximately 130,000 clones, approximately 91% found once. This CDR3 has 14 residues. The V gene's germline CDR1 is SGHRS and CDR2 YFSETQ. Trimming removed 4 bases from V and 5 bases from J, with 13 bases in between. The V call is TRBV5-1, the J call TRBJ2-1, with D perhaps matching TRBD1 (6 bases). This receptor was identified in an adult in good health. The source material was peripheral blood, sampled on day 0 of AZD1222 vaccination. The CDR3 region is CASSVGRTDNEQFF. The CDR3 DNA follows: TGCGCCAGCAGCGTAGGCCGGACAGACAATGAGCAGTTCTTC.